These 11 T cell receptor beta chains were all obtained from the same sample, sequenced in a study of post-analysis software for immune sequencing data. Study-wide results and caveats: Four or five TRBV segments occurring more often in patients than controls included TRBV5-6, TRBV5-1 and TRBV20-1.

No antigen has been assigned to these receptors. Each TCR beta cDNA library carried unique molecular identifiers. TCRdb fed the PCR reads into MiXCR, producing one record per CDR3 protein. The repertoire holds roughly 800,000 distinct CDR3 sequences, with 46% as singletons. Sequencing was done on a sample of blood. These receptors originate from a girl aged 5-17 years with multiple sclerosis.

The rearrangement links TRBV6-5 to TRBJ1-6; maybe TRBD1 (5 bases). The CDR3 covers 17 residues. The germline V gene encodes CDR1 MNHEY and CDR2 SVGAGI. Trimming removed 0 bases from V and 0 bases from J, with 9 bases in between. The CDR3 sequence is CASSYSQGSSYNSPLHF. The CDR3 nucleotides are TGTGCCAGCAGTTACTCTCAGGGTAGCTCCTATAATTCACCCCTCCACTTT.

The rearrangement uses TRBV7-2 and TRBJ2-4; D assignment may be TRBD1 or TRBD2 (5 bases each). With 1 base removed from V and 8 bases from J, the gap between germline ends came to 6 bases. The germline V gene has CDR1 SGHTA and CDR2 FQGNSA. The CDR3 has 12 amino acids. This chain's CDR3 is CASSLVGDIQYF. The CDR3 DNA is TGTGCCAGCAGCTTAGTGGGGGACATTCAGTACTTC.

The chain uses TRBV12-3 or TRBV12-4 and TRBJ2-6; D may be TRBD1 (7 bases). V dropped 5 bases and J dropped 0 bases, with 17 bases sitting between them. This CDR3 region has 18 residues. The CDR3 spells CASSPASGGSSGANVLTF. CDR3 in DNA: TGTGCCAGCAGTCCCGCATCAGGGGGGAGCTCTGGGGCCAACGTCCTGACTTTC.

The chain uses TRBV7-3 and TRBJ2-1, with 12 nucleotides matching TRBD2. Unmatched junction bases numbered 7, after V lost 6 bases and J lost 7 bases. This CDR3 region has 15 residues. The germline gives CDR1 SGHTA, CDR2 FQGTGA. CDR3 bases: TGTGCCAGCAGGACCGGACTAGCGGGAAAGAATGAGCAGTTCTTC. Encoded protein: CASRTGLAGKNEQFF.

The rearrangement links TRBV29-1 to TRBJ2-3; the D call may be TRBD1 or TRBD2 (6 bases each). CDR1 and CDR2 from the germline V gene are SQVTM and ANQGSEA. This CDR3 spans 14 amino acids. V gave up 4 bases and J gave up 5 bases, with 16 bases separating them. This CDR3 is CSVVTRGRVDTQYF. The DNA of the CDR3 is TGCAGCGTTGTTACCCGGGGGCGGGTAGATACGCAGTATTTT.

CDR3 amino acids: CATSRTGTDNNEQFF. CDR3 nucleotides: TGTGCCACCAGCAGGACCGGGACTGACAACAATGAGCAGTTCTTC. The V call is TRBV15, the J call TRBJ2-1, with TRBD2 as a possible D gene (6 bases). CDR1 is LNHNV and CDR2 is YYDKDF in the germline V gene (reference sequence). The CDR3 contains 15 residues. Trimming took 3 bases from V and 5 from J, leaving 14 bases between them.

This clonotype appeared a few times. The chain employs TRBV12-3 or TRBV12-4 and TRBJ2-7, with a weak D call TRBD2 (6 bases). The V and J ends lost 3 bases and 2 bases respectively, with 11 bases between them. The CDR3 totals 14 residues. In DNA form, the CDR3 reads TGTGCCAGCAGTTTGGGGGACTTGGCCTACGAGCAGTACTTC. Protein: CASSLGDLAYEQYF.

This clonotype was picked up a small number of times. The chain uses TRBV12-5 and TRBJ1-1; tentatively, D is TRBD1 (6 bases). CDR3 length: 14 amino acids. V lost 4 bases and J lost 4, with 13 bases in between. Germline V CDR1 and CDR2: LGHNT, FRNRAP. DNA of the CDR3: TGTGCTAGTGGTTCCCACGTCAGGGGCACTGAAGCTTTCTTT. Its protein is CASGSHVRGTEAFF.

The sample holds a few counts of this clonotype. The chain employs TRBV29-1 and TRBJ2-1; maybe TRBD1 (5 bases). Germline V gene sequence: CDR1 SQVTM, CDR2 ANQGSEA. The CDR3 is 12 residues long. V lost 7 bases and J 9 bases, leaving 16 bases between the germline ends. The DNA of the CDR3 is TGCAGCGCCACGGACACCACTCCTGAGCAGTTCTTC. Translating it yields CSATDTTPEQFF.

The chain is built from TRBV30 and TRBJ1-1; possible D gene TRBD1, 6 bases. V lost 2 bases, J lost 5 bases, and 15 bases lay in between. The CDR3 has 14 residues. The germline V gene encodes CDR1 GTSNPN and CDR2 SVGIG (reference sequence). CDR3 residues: CAWSRDGGWTEAFF. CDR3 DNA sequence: TGTGCCTGGAGTAGGGACGGGGGCTGGACTGAAGCTTTCTTT.

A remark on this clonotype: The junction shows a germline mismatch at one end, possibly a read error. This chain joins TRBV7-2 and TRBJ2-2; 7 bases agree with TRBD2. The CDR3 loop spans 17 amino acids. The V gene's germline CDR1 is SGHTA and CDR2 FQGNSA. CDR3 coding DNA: TGTGCCAGCAGCTTAGGGATAAGCGGGACGAACACCGGGGAGTTGTTTTTT. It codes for CASSLGISGTNTGELFF.